The sequence of this TCR beta chain was determined in a study of blood T cell repertoires in COVID-19. Study overall: Spain, Italy and the United States supplied samples that represented acute and convalescent COVID-19. T cells, B-cell-depleted T cells, or PBMCs supplied cDNA or gDNA.

The CDR3 is 17 residues long. The germline V gene encodes CDR1 SGHRS and CDR2 YFSETQ. V shed 5 bases and J 3 bases; nucleotides not matched to a gene: 14. This clone was counted a single time. Original analysis: Reference gene primers were amplified, and this amplification served to estimate nucleated cell counts. Data came from immunoSEQ multiplex PCR; TCRdb stores just in-frame clones and leaves some out. V and J calls and clone size are as listed in that table; D and trimming were resolved from the DNA. In the table there are 150,000 to 200,000 clones, approximately 86% of which are singletons. The chain uses TRBV5-1 and TRBJ1-2; 9 nucleotides line up with TRBD1. The receptor was derived from a man aged 65 to 79 with active or convalescent COVID-19. Source material: peripheral blood. The CDR3 loop is CASRTRIDRGNHYGYTF. The CDR3 DNA reads as TGCGCCAGCAGAACACGGATCGACAGGGGGAACCACTATGGCTACACCTTC.